These T cell receptor beta chains were read from a single sample in a study of Graves' ophthalmopathy and Graves' hyperthyroidism. TCRdb re-called the multiplex PCR reads through MiXCR, storing one row per CDR3 protein. Among 1 million to 1.3 million distinct CDR3 sequences listed, about two fifths were seen once. Sequencing input: peripheral blood or thyroid tissue (not recorded which). The receptors here all came from an adult man with Graves' hyperthyroidism. Each CDR3 is given with its conserved first and last residue. D genes are given only for firm matches. Clone size is given for some rows only: seen once, a few or many times, or a class if the clone is expanded.

v_call	j_call	d_call	clone_size	cdr3_nt	cdr3_aa
TRBV29-1	TRBJ1-5	NA	NA	TGCAGCGTTAAGGGGGAGAGGGATCAGCCCCAGCATTTT	CSVKGERDQPQHF
TRBV14	TRBJ1-2	NA	few	TGTGCCAGCAGCCGGGCGCGGGGGGGACGGATCAACTATGGCTACACCTTC	CASSRARGGRINYGYTF
TRBV9	TRBJ1-5	TRBD1	NA	TGTGCCAGCAAAGGACAGGGGCTTCAGCCCCAGCATTTT	CASKGQGLQPQHF
TRBV24-1	TRBJ2-5	NA	NA	TGTGCCACCACTCCCGTCGAGACCCAGTACTTC	CATTPVETQYF
TRBV7-2	TRBJ2-6	NA	NA	TGTGCCAGTGCCCTGGGAGCTAACGTCCTGACTTTC	CASALGANVLTF
TRBV29-1	TRBJ1-2	TRBD1	NA	TGCAGCGTTGAAGGCCAACAGGGGGCAGGATTCGGCTACACCTTC	CSVEGQQGAGFGYTF
TRBV25-1	TRBJ1-6	TRBD1	NA	TGTGCCAGCAGTACGACAGGGGGGCCTTACTCACCCCTCCACTTT	CASSTTGGPYSPLHF
TRBV5-1	TRBJ1-4	NA	NA	TGCGCCAGCAGCACCCGACCGGGTAATGAAAAACTGTTTTTT	CASSTRPGNEKLFF
TRBV19	TRBJ2-5	NA	NA	TGTGCCAGTACCTCAGGGTCCTCCCAAGAGACCCAGTACTTC	CASTSGSSQETQYF
TRBV7-2	TRBJ2-5	NA	NA	TGTGCCAGCAGCACCCTAAGGGGGGCCGAGACCCAGTACTTC	CASSTLRGAETQYF
TRBV12-3/TRBV12-4	TRBJ2-7	TRBD1	many	TGTGCCAGCAGTTCGGGACAGGGGACCAGGGAGCAGTACTTC	CASSSGQGTREQYF
TRBV5-1	TRBJ1-1	TRBD1	many	TGCGCCAGCAGCGCAACGGGACAGGGGGCCAGGAACACTGAAGCTTTCTTT	CASSATGQGARNTEAFF
TRBV6-5	TRBJ2-7	NA	few	TGTGCCAGCACTGGAGGGCCCTACGAGCAGTACTTC	CASTGGPYEQYF
TRBV5-6	TRBJ2-7	NA	few	TGTGCCAGCAGCTTCGGCGCGACGGCGATCTACGAGCAGTACTTC	CASSFGATAIYEQYF
TRBV20-1	TRBJ1-3	TRBD1	NA	TGCAGTGCTATTCGAGGACAGGGACCCTCTGGAACCACCATATATTTT	CSAIRGQGPSGTTIYF
TRBV27	TRBJ1-5	NA	few	TGTGCCAGCAGGAAAGACACAGGGAAGCATCAGCCCCAGCATTTT	CASRKDTGKHQPQHF
TRBV7-2	TRBJ1-6	NA	NA	TGTGCCAGCAGCTCGTTCCGGGACGCAGGCGGTTCACCCCTCCACTTT	CASSSFRDAGGSPLHF
TRBV12-3/TRBV12-4	TRBJ2-6	NA	NA	TGTGCCAGCAGTTTCCAGGGCGTAAACGGGGATGGGGCCAACGTCCTGACTTTC	CASSFQGVNGDGANVLTF
TRBV19	TRBJ1-1	NA	few	TGTGCCAGTAGTGCAAGACAGAACGAAGCTTTCTTT	CASSARQNEAFF
TRBV6-5	TRBJ1-2	NA	many	TGTGCCAGCAGGGGGGCCGGACAAACCGGATATGGCTACACCTTC	CASRGAGQTGYGYTF
TRBV15	TRBJ2-5	NA	NA	TGTGCCACCAGCAGCCCGGACTTC	CATSSPDF
TRBV9	TRBJ2-7	NA	NA	TGTGCCAGCAGCGTTGTGGGGACCCACGAGCAGTACTTC	CASSVVGTHEQYF
TRBV24-1	TRBJ2-5	NA	NA	TGTGCCACCAGTCGGGGTTCAGGGCAGGGGACCAGTGGGACCCAGTACTTC	CATSRGSGQGTSGTQYF
TRBV4-1	TRBJ1-1	NA	many	TGCGCCAGCAGCCAAAACAGAAACAACCCTGAAGCTTTCTTT	CASSQNRNNPEAFF
TRBV7-9	TRBJ2-2	NA	NA	TGTGCCAGCAGTTTTCTTCGAGACGCGAACACCGGGGAGCTGTTTTTT	CASSFLRDANTGELFF
TRBV4-3	TRBJ2-7	NA	few	TGCGCCAGCAGCCGGGGGGAAGGCCAGGGCAGGCAGTACTTC	CASSRGEGQGRQYF
TRBV20-1	TRBJ2-7	TRBD2	few	TGCAGTGCTAGAGATTCGGCAGCGGGAGTGCCCTACGAGCAGTACTTC	CSARDSAAGVPYEQYF